These 24 T cell receptor beta chains were sequenced from one sample in a study of identical twins. TCRdb re-called the 5' RACE reads through MiXCR, storing one row per CDR3 protein. The table records 200,000 to 250,000 distinct CDR3 sequences, 7.5% of them present only once. These data also formed part of another study, on yellow fever vaccine responses in identical twins.

The sample consisted of memory (CD45RO+) T cells sorted from blood. These receptors all stem from a woman under 30 in good health.

This clonotype was counted only a few times. This sequence joins TRBV6-1 and TRBJ1-2, with D possibly matching TRBD1 (5 bases). V lost 6 bases to trimming and J lost 1 base, with 12 bases between them. In germline, CDR1 is MNHNS, CDR2 SASEGT. The CDR3 loop spans 14 amino acids. The CDR3 reads CASSPQGINYGYTF. The CDR3 DNA sequence: TGTGCCAGCAGCCCCCAGGGTATTAACTATGGCTACACCTTC.

This clonotype was observed at least ten times. V is TRBV5-1 and J is TRBJ2-3; TRBD1 agrees at 7 bases. After removal of 0 bases from V and 3 bases from J, the junction contained 4 bases not matched to a gene. This CDR3 contains 15 residues. The germline V gene encodes CDR1 SGHRS and CDR2 YFSETQ. The CDR3 region has the DNA TGCGCCAGCAGCTTGGAAGGGGGCAGGACAGATACGCAGTATTTT. Its protein is CASSLEGGRTDTQYF.

This clonotype appeared a few times. The rearrangement joins TRBV20-1 to TRBJ2-5; 14 bases match TRBD2. Trimming cost V 3 bases and J 4 bases; bases outside gene matches: 7. The germline V gene has CDR1 DFQATT and CDR2 SNEGSKA (reference sequence). The CDR3 is 16 amino acids. The chain's CDR3 is CSASDYGTSGRETQYF. DNA for the CDR3: TGCAGTGCTAGTGACTATGGGACTAGCGGGAGAGAGACCCAGTACTTC.

This clonotype has ten or more counts. J is TRBJ2-3 and V is TRBV24-1; no reliable D call. In germline, CDR1 is KGHDR, CDR2 SFDVKD. This CDR3 has 17 residues. V was trimmed by 2 bases and J by 9 bases, leaving 23 bases between them. The CDR3 protein is CATSDSARLPIGDTQYF. The DNA for the CDR3 is TGTGCCACCAGTGATTCAGCCCGGCTACCGATAGGAGACACGCAGTATTTT.

V usage is TRBV20-1 and J usage is TRBJ2-1, with D possibly matching TRBD1 (6 bases). Germline V gene sequence: CDR1 DFQATT, CDR2 SNEGSKA (reference sequence). Trimming took 6 bases from V and 12 from J, leaving 21 bases between them. This CDR3 contains 13 residues. DNA of the CDR3: TGCAGTGCCACAGGGAATCAGGTTTTAGGGCAGTTCTTC. As protein: CSATGNQVLGQFF.

The gene calls are TRBV11-3 and TRBJ2-2; 10 bases line up with TRBD2. CDR1 is SGHNT, CDR2 YENEEA, per germline. The CDR3 totals 22 residues. The trim removed 1 base at V and 3 bases at J, leaving 20 bases unmatched. CDR3 in amino acids: CASSLVYGWERTSGYDTGELFF. The CDR3, as DNA: TGTGCCAGCAGCTTAGTATACGGCTGGGAGAGGACTAGCGGATACGACACCGGGGAGCTGTTTTTT.

J is TRBJ2-3 and V is TRBV7-8; D perhaps matches TRBD1 (6 bases). V lost 5 bases to trimming and J lost 3 bases, with 12 bases between them. The CDR3 contains 14 residues. CDR1 and CDR2 (germline): SGHVS, FQNEAQ. The CDR3 DNA reads TGTGCCAGCAGCCCAGGGGTAGCAACAGATACGCAGTATTTT. It is translated as CASSPGVATDTQYF.

This chain uses TRBV5-5 with TRBJ1-2; no firm D call. The CDR3 consists of 13 residues. From germline, CDR1 is SGHKS and CDR2 YYEKEE (reference sequence). The V end lost 0 bases, the J end lost 6 bases, and 9 bases lay between the germline ends. The CDR3 reads CASSLESGDGYTF. The CDR3 DNA sequence: TGTGCCAGCAGCTTGGAATCCGGGGATGGCTACACCTTC.

The table lists this clonotype with many counts. The J gene is TRBJ2-2, the V gene TRBV28, with D perhaps matching TRBD2 (5 bases). Deletions cut 3 bases from V and 4 bases from J, with 12 bases between. The CDR3 has 15 residues. Germline CDR1 is MDHEN and CDR2 is SYDVKM. In DNA, the CDR3 is TGTGCCAGCAGTTTCCCCCTCGCGGGCACCGGGGAGCTGTTTTTT. Encoded protein: CASSFPLAGTGELFF.

This clonotype was counted ten times or more. This sequence joins TRBV6-1 and TRBJ2-7; a weak D match, TRBD2 (6 bases). V lost 7 bases and J lost 0, with 16 bases in between. CDR3 size: 15 residues. In germline, CDR1 is MNHNS, CDR2 SASEGT. The CDR3 coding sequence is TGTGCCAGCATCCCCGCTGGGGGGTACTCCTACGAGCAGTACTTC. It codes for CASIPAGGYSYEQYF.

There are many counts of this clonotype. This chain uses TRBV27 with TRBJ2-1, with D hard to call. Germline assignment: CDR1 MNHEY and CDR2 SMNVEV (reference sequence). The length of the CDR3 is 14 residues. V was pared by 2 bases and J by 1 base, with 6 bases between. The CDR3 sequence: CASSLQGSYNEQFF. The CDR3 DNA follows: TGTGCCAGCAGTTTACAAGGGTCCTACAATGAGCAGTTCTTC.

This clonotype came up a few times. As DNA, the CDR3 is TGTGCCAGCAGCTTGGTCCAGGGGATCTCTGGGGCCAACGTCCTGACTTTC. Encoded protein: CASSLVQGISGANVLTF. The chain joins TRBV5-6 to TRBJ2-6, with D possibly being TRBD1 (6 bases). V was clipped by 0 bases and J by 0 bases, with 10 bases between them. CDR3 length: 17 amino acids. The germline V gene has CDR1 SGHDT and CDR2 YYEEEE.

Ten or more counts support this clonotype. The rearrangement joins TRBV5-1 to TRBJ2-1, with 13 bases that match TRBD2. The CDR3 consists of 20 residues. V dropped 1 base and J dropped 6; count of bases not matched to a gene: 16. Germline V CDR1 and CDR2: SGHRS, YFSETQ. CDR3 coding DNA: TGCGCCAGCAGCTTGCTAACCGGGACTAGCGGGGCAAGAGGTTTCAATGAGCAGTTCTTC. Protein sequence: CASSLLTGTSGARGFNEQFF. The full variable domain, completed using reference TRBV5-1 and TRBJ2-1, is KAGVTQTPRYLIKTRGQQVTLSCSPISGHRSVSWYQQTPGQGLQFLFEYFSETQRNKGNFPGRFSGRQFSNSRSEMNVSTLELGDSALYLCASSLLTGTSGARGFNEQFFGPGTRLTVL.

This clonotype has only a few counts. CDR3 in amino acids: CSASTGSEQYF. The DNA for the CDR3 is TGCAGTGCATCGACAGGGTCCGAGCAGTACTTC. This chain connects TRBV20-1 to TRBJ2-7; 7 bases agree with TRBD1. The V segment lost 6 bases and the J segment 6 bases; nucleotides outside the gene matches: 5. Per germline, CDR1 DFQATT and CDR2 SNEGSKA (reference sequence). The CDR3 covers 11 residues.

The rearrangement links TRBV3-1 to TRBJ1-2; D is undetermined. Trimming cost V 5 bases and J 3 bases, with 13 bases left between them. This CDR3 comprises 14 residues. Germline V gene data show CDR1 as LGHDT and CDR2 as YNNKEL (reference sequence). Here the CDR3 reads CASSSGDGYYGYTF. The CDR3 DNA reads TGTGCCAGCAGCTCTGGCGACGGCTACTATGGCTACACCTTC.

This clonotype has only a few counts. The V and J genes are TRBV5-1 and TRBJ1-3; a possible D gene is TRBD1 (5 bases). Germline V gene sequence: CDR1 SGHRS, CDR2 YFSETQ. Trimming took 0 bases from V and 2 from J, leaving 12 bases between them. CDR3 size: 16 residues. The CDR3 DNA follows: TGCGCCAGCAGCTTGGGCGACAGCAGGACTGGAAACACCATATATTTT. Residues: CASSLGDSRTGNTIYF.

The chain employs TRBV5-1 and TRBJ2-2, with 11 bases lining up with TRBD2. V lost 2 bases, J lost 3 bases, and 6 bases stayed unmatched. Germline V gene data show CDR1 as SGHRS and CDR2 as YFSETQ. The CDR3 spans 17 residues. This chain's CDR3 is CASSFTSGRFDTGELFF. DNA of the CDR3: TGCGCCAGCAGCTTCACTAGCGGGAGATTCGACACCGGGGAGCTGTTTTTT.

This clonotype showed up many times. This sequence joins TRBV29-1 and TRBJ2-7; 11 bases are shared with TRBD1. Germline CDR1 SQVTM, CDR2 ANQGSEA. The CDR3 is made up of 16 amino acids. V shed 1 base, J shed 4 bases, and the junction held 9 bases outside the gene matches. The CDR3 region has the DNA TGCAGCGTTGAAGGTCGGCGTGGGACAGGGGGGTACGAGCAGTACTTC. This gives the protein CSVEGRRGTGGYEQYF.

The rearrangement links TRBV6-1 to TRBJ1-1; 8 bases fit TRBD1. This CDR3 spans 13 amino acids. Germline V gives CDR1 MNHNS, CDR2 SASEGT. V shed 7 bases and J 2 bases; nucleotides not matched to a gene: 3. DNA for the CDR3: TGTGCCAGCATCGACAGGGGCAACACTGAAGCTTTCTTT. This sequence encodes CASIDRGNTEAFF.

Ten or more counts support this clonotype. V and J are TRBV20-1 and TRBJ2-7, with 9 positions matching TRBD1. The V and J ends lost 4 bases and 8 bases, in that order; junction bases with no gene match: 9. The length of the CDR3 is 13 residues. Looked up from germline, CDR1 is DFQATT and CDR2 is SNEGSKA (reference sequence). The CDR3 reads CSAKGTGIPQQYF. In DNA, the CDR3 is TGCAGTGCTAAAGGGACAGGGATCCCCCAGCAGTACTTC.

This clonotype was detected many times. The chain has TRBV5-1 and TRBJ1-5; D perhaps matches TRBD1 (5 bases). The CDR3 covers 15 residues. Germline loops: CDR1 SGHRS, CDR2 YFSETQ. V gave up 3 bases and J gave up 3 bases, with 13 bases separating them. The CDR3 is CASSSTPGNNQPQHF. CDR3 nucleotides: TGCGCCAGCAGCTCCACCCCAGGGAACAATCAGCCCCAGCATTTT.

The table lists this clonotype with many counts. The CDR3 here is CASSVWDRDYGYTF. The CDR3 coding sequence is TGTGCCAGCAGCGTTTGGGACAGAGACTATGGCTACACCTTC. The rearrangement uses TRBV3-1 and TRBJ1-2; 7 bases match TRBD1. J lost 3 bases, V lost 5 bases, and 6 bases had no gene match. Germline values: CDR1 LGHDT, CDR2 YNNKEL (reference sequence). The CDR3 covers 14 residues.

The V gene is TRBV4-3, the J gene TRBJ2-7, with 8 bases lining up with TRBD2. V dropped 2 bases and J dropped 4; count of bases not matched to a gene: 10. The germline gives CDR1 LGHNA, CDR2 YSLEER. The CDR3 length is 16 residues. The CDR3 spells CASSQSLAGRGYEQYF. The CDR3 nucleotides are TGCGCCAGCAGCCAAAGCTTAGCGGGACGGGGATACGAGCAGTACTTC.

This clonotype has only one observation. The DNA for the CDR3 is TGTGCCAGCAGCATGGTTGGCCGGACCCAAGAGACCCAGTACTTC. Protein product: CASSMVGRTQETQYF. The V and J genes are TRBV5-6 and TRBJ2-5; D ambiguous. Trimming pared 4 bases from V and 1 base from J, leaving 14 bases between. CDR1 and CDR2 (germline): SGHDT, YYEEEE. CDR3 length: 15 amino acids.